Following are 20 T cell receptor beta chains from one sample sequenced in a study of beta chain features in type 1 diabetes. Investigators reverse transcribed all isolated RNA, so they sequenced expressed TCRB transcripts. TCRdb's table, derived via immunoSEQ multiplex PCR, lists solely in-frame clones and lacks some. The table lists 400,000 to 550,000 clones, over 10% of them singletons. Input material: naive CD4+ T cells from blood. The origin of the receptors is a woman aged 18-29 years in good health.

V gene TRBV28 combines with J gene TRBJ1-2; D is perhaps TRBD1 (6 bases). The CDR3 has 15 residues. In germline, CDR1 is MDHEN, CDR2 SYDVKM. Trimming stripped 5 bases from V and 4 bases from J, with 17 bases between. The CDR3 here is CASSPSSYRVYGYTF. In nucleotides, the CDR3 is TGTGCCAGCAGTCCCTCTTCCTACAGGGTCTATGGCTACACCTTC.

This chain links TRBV20-1 with TRBJ2-5; D ambiguous. Trimming removed 7 bases at V and 5 bases at J, with 11 bases between. The CDR3 covers 11 residues. CDR1 and CDR2 (germline): DFQATT, SNEGSKA (reference sequence). In nucleotides, the CDR3 is TGCAGTGTCCCGACACTGGAGACCCAGTACTTC. This encodes CSVPTLETQYF.

This chain links TRBV2 with TRBJ2-1, with D possibly being TRBD2 (6 bases). The CDR3 is 11 residues long. V shed 6 bases and J shed 14 bases, with 14 bases lying between them. Germline V gene data show CDR1 as SNHLY and CDR2 as FYNNEI. The DNA for the CDR3 is TGTGCCAGCAGCGCGGTCGAGCGGGAGTTCTTC. Translated, it gives CASSAVEREFF.

The rearrangement links TRBV7-2 to TRBJ2-5; tentatively, D is TRBD1 (5 bases). CDR1 SGHTA and CDR2 FQGNSA come from the germline V gene. V lost 5 bases to trimming and J lost 4 bases, with 8 bases between them. The CDR3 has 12 amino acids. CDR3 region: CASSPDRETQYF. CDR3 coding DNA: TGTGCCAGCAGCCCCGACAGAGAGACCCAGTACTTC.

This clone was detected only a few times. Distinct nucleotide sequences in the sample also encode this CDR3. V usage is TRBV30 and J usage is TRBJ2-7; D uncertain. V gave up 4 bases and J gave up 2 bases, with 6 bases separating them. The CDR3 consists of 11 residues. Germline CDR1 reads GTSNPN; CDR2 reads SVGIG (reference sequence). CDR3 sequence reads: CAWTATYEQYF. The DNA of the CDR3 is TGTGCCTGGACAGCTACCTACGAGCAGTACTTC.

The rearrangement links TRBV14 to TRBJ2-1; D might be TRBD1 or TRBD2, each matching 5 bases. The V gene's germline CDR1 is SGHDN and CDR2 FVKESK. The CDR3 length is 13 residues. Trimming shortened V by 1 base and J by 15 bases, and 16 bases separated the two germline ends. CDR3 sequence reads: CASSQARGRPGFF. The DNA of the CDR3 is TGTGCCAGCAGCCAAGCGAGGGGACGGCCGGGGTTCTTC.

This clone was seen only a few times. CDR3 bases: TGTGCCAGCAGCTTTGGACTAGGTACTTACAATGAGCAGTTCTTC. Encoded protein: CASSFGLGTYNEQFF. V is TRBV5-4 and J is TRBJ2-1; 7 nucleotides align to TRBD2. This CDR3 is built from 15 residues. The ends lost 2 bases at V and 4 bases at J; junction bases unmatched: 6. Germline loops: CDR1 SGHNT, CDR2 YYREEE (reference sequence). Supplemented by reference TRBV5-4 and TRBJ2-1, the full variable domain reads ETGVTQSPTHLIKTRGQQVTLRCSSQSGHNTVSWYQQALGQGPQFIFQYYREEENGRGNFPPRFSGLQFPNYSSELNVNALELDDSALYLCASSFGLGTYNEQFFGPGTRLTVL.

This clone has just a few counts. The chain has TRBV28 and TRBJ2-1; TRBD2 might be the D (6 bases). Per germline, CDR1 MDHEN and CDR2 SYDVKM. V shed 5 bases and J shed 2 bases, with 19 bases lying between them. The CDR3 is made up of 17 amino acids. The chain's CDR3 is CASSTPRRGWPYNEQFF. The CDR3 DNA follows: TGTGCCAGCAGTACCCCTAGGAGGGGATGGCCCTACAATGAGCAGTTCTTC.

The chain employs TRBV7-3 and TRBJ1-1, with D possibly matching TRBD1 (5 bases). The germline V gene has CDR1 SGHTA and CDR2 FQGTGA. The V gene lost 5 bases and the J gene lost 0 bases, with 13 bases spanning the gap. The CDR3 sequence is 15 residues long. DNA for the CDR3: TGTGCCAGCAGCGCAAATAGACAGATGAACACTGAAGCTTTCTTT. Protein product: CASSANRQMNTEAFF. Supplemented by reference TRBV7-3 and TRBJ1-1, the full variable domain reads GAGVSQTPSNKVTEKGKYVELRCDPISGHTALYWYRQSLGQGPEFLIYFQGTGAADDSGLPNDRFFAVRPEGSVSTLKIQRTERGDSAVYLCASSANRQMNTEAFFGQGTRLTVV.

This clone occurred a few times. The chain carries TRBV15 and TRBJ2-5, with unresolved D. Germline loops: CDR1 LNHNV, CDR2 YYDKDF (reference sequence). The germline V and J ends were trimmed by 0 bases and 4 bases, with 6 bases remaining between them. The CDR3 consists of 13 residues. CDR3 protein: CATSRDLAETQYF. In DNA form, the CDR3 reads TGTGCCACCAGCAGAGATTTAGCAGAGACCCAGTACTTC.

As DNA, the CDR3 is TGTGCCAGCAGTGGCGCGGGGGGCCGACAAGAGACCCAGTACTTC. Encoded protein: CASSGAGGRQETQYF. This chain connects TRBV25-1 to TRBJ2-5, with 8 positions matching TRBD2. The ends lost 4 bases at V and 2 bases at J; junction bases unmatched: 6. Per germline, CDR1 MGHDK and CDR2 SYGVNS. The CDR3 runs to 15 residues.

J is TRBJ2-2 and V is TRBV5-6; tentative D call: TRBD2 (5 bases). V was trimmed by 1 base and J by 5 bases, leaving 12 bases between them. Looked up from germline, CDR1 is SGHDT and CDR2 is YYEEEE. This CDR3 spans 15 amino acids. The CDR3 protein is CASSLRGGRTGELFF. CDR3 bases: TGTGCCAGCAGCTTGCGTGGAGGTAGGACCGGGGAGCTGTTTTTT.

This chain uses TRBV30 with TRBJ1-2, with D unresolved. This CDR3 is 12 amino acids long. Trimming took off 0 bases at V and 4 bases at J, with 6 bases between the two ends. Germline CDR1 is GTSNPN and CDR2 is SVGIG (reference sequence). The CDR3 DNA reads as TGTGCCTGGAGTGTAGCCATCTATGGCTACACCTTC. Amino acid sequence: CAWSVAIYGYTF.

The chain carries TRBV6-6 and TRBJ2-3; 8 nucleotides align to TRBD2. Germline-derived CDR1 and CDR2 are MNHNY and SVGAGI (reference sequence). CDR3 length: 15 residues. J gave up 0 bases and V 6 bases, and 5 bases lay outside the gene matches. The DNA of the CDR3 is TGTGCCAGCAGAGTCCGGGGGGGCAGCACAGATACGCAGTATTTT. Residues: CASRVRGGSTDTQYF.

V gene TRBV7-9 combines with J gene TRBJ1-1; D is perhaps TRBD1 (5 bases). CDR3 length equals 14 residues. V was cut by 4 bases and J by 3 bases, with 12 bases left in between. The germline V gene encodes CDR1 SEHNR and CDR2 FQNEAQ (reference sequence). CDR3 protein: CASSSQGLDTEAFF. DNA for the CDR3: TGTGCCAGCAGCTCCCAGGGTCTGGACACTGAAGCTTTCTTT.

This clone was seen more than once but under ten times. The chain recombines TRBV5-1 with TRBJ2-3; 11 bases are a match to TRBD2. CDR3 length: 15 residues. Germline V gene sequence: CDR1 SGHRS, CDR2 YFSETQ. Germline trimming cut 3 bases from V and 5 bases from J; bases unmatched to any gene: 5. CDR3 sequence: CASSSPGTSGDTQYF. The CDR3 DNA follows: TGCGCCAGCAGCTCCCCCGGGACTAGCGGAGATACGCAGTATTTT.

This clone was recorded a few times. The chain combines TRBV6-6 with TRBJ2-7; TRBD2 matches at 14 bases. V shed 5 bases, J shed 7 bases, and the junction held 7 bases outside the gene matches. Germline CDR1 is MNHNY and CDR2 is SVGAGI (reference sequence). CDR3 length: 15 residues. The CDR3 is CASSQLGTSGREQYF. CDR3 sequence (DNA): TGTGCCAGCAGTCAACTAGGGACTAGCGGGAGAGAGCAGTACTTC.

The chain employs TRBV4-1 and TRBJ2-5, with 8 bases fitting TRBD1. Per germline, CDR1 MGHRA and CDR2 YSYEKL. CDR3 length: 16 amino acids. After removal of 4 bases from V and 5 bases from J, the junction contained 12 bases not matched to a gene. CDR3 region: CASSPWTGPQRETQYF. The CDR3 bases are TGCGCCAGCAGCCCCTGGACAGGGCCCCAAAGGGAGACCCAGTACTTC.

This clone turned up a few times. The chain links TRBV27 to TRBJ1-6; the match to TRBD1 covers 7 bases. The CDR3 covers 14 residues. J gave up 8 bases and V 6 bases, and 7 bases lay outside the gene matches. The germline CDR1 and CDR2 sequences are MNHEY and SMNVEV (reference sequence). In DNA form, the CDR3 reads TGTGCCAGCAGCCCCCGGGACAGCGATTCACCCCTCCACTTT. Protein sequence: CASSPRDSDSPLHF.

J is TRBJ2-7 and V is TRBV6-5; 9 bases are a match to TRBD1. CDR3 size: 14 residues. From germline, CDR1 is MNHEY and CDR2 SVGAGI. V gave up 2 bases and J gave up 5 bases; unmatched junction bases: 4. The CDR3 sequence is CASSYRDRDHEQYF. CDR3 DNA sequence: TGTGCCAGCAGTTACCGGGACAGGGACCACGAGCAGTACTTC.